Listed below are T cell receptor beta chains from one sample, sequenced in a study of blood T cell repertoires in COVID-19. Using immunoSEQ multiplex PCR, the repertoire was profiled, and TCRdb retains in-frame clones only, with some absent. The data contain over 200,000 clones, 90% to 95% of them seen just once; the ten biggest clones take up 1.2%. The specimen was PBMCs or T cells enriched from blood (not recorded which). The receptors here all came from a human donor in a cohort exposed to, infected with or recovered from COVID-19 (not recorded which). The donor label of this sample is uncertain. CDR3s include the opening cysteine and the closing phenylalanine or tryptophan. A D gene is named only where the DNA matches it firmly. Some rows have no size entry. The others give once, few or many, or a class for an expanded clone.

D gene | J gene | CDR3 length | clone size | V gene | CDR3 protein | CDR3 DNA
TRBD2 | TRBJ2-7 | 15 | . | TRBV7-9 | CASSLGLRLAGVQYF | TGTGCCAGCAGCTTAGGGTTAAGACTAGCGGGGGTGCAGTACTTC
. | TRBJ2-3 | 15 | . | TRBV9 | CASSVDGTVADTQYF | TGTGCCAGCAGCGTAGACGGGACTGTCGCAGATACGCAGTATTTT
TRBD2 | TRBJ2-1 | 15 | once | TRBV19 | CASSMTSRSYNEQFF | TGTGCCAGTAGTATGACTAGCCGCTCCTACAATGAGCAGTTCTTC
TRBD1 | TRBJ2-7 | 19 | . | TRBV18 | CASSPPVGTGDFSSYEQYF | TGTGCCAGCTCACCACCGGTCGGGACAGGGGACTTCAGCTCCTACGAGCAGTACTTC
. | TRBJ1-3 | 12 | . | TRBV30 | CAWRTGGNTIYF | TGTGCCTGGAGAACTGGTGGAAACACCATATATTTT
TRBD1 | TRBJ1-5 | 15 | . | TRBV19 | CASSDPIQGAQPQHF | TGTGCCAGTAGCGACCCAATACAGGGGGCTCAGCCCCAGCATTTT
. | TRBJ1-2 | 14 | . | TRBV21-1 | CASNLTGTDYGYTF | TGTGCCAGCAACCTGACGGGTACGGACTATGGCTACACCTTC
. | TRBJ2-3 | 14 | . | TRBV5-1 | CASSAGTRSDTQYF | TGCGCCAGCAGCGCCGGGACTCGATCAGATACGCAGTATTTT
TRBD1 | TRBJ1-5 | 16 | . | TRBV27 | CASRPQGSVSNQPQHF | TGTGCCAGCAGGCCACAGGGGTCGGTAAGCAATCAGCCCCAGCATTTT
. | TRBJ1-2 | 12 | . | TRBV2 | CASRSEGYGYTF | TGTGCCAGCAGAAGTGAGGGCTATGGCTACACCTTC
. | TRBJ2-1 | 16 | . | TRBV12-5 | CASGWGTGSSYNEQFF | TGTGCTAGTGGTTGGGGGACTGGAAGCTCCTACAATGAGCAGTTCTTC
. | TRBJ2-1 | 13 | once | TRBV11-2 | CASSMDSYNEQFF | TGTGCCAGCAGCATGGACAGTTACAATGAGCAGTTCTTC
. | TRBJ2-1 | 16 | . | TRBV18 | CASSLNQLRGYNEQFF | TGTGCCAGCTCACTAAACCAATTAAGAGGCTACAATGAGCAGTTCTTC
TRBD1 | TRBJ2-7 | 14 | . | TRBV3-1/TRBV3-2 | CASSFGTGAYEQYF | TGTGCCAGCAGCTTTGGGACAGGGGCCTACGAGCAGTACTTC
. | TRBJ2-7 | 14 | . | TRBV21-1 | CASSKERGDYEQYF | TGTGCCAGCAGCAAAGAGCGGGGGGACTACGAGCAGTACTTC
TRBD1 | TRBJ1-1 | 15 | . | TRBV2 | CASRARTGGRPEAFF | TGTGCCAGCAGGGCCAGAACAGGGGGCAGGCCTGAAGCTTTCTTT
TRBD1 | TRBJ2-5 | 15 | . | TRBV5-1 | CASSSGQGGPETQYF | TGCGCCAGCAGCTCGGGACAGGGAGGGCCAGAGACCCAGTACTTC
. | TRBJ1-3 | 14 | . | TRBV9 | CASSVDNSGNTIYF | TGTGCCAGCAGCGTAGACAACTCTGGAAACACCATATATTTT
. | TRBJ2-5 | 13 | . | TRBV12-3/TRBV12-4 | CASSGPSTETQYF | TGTGCCAGCAGCGGACCTAGCACGGAGACCCAGTACTTC
. | TRBJ2-1 | 16 | . | TRBV2 | CASSEKGQGNYNEQFF | TGTGCCAGCAGTGAAAAGGGGCAGGGGAACTACAATGAGCAGTTCTTC
TRBD2 | TRBJ2-5 | 17 | . | TRBV5-4 | CASSSPGTSGGKETQYF | TGTGCCAGCAGCTCTCCCGGGACTAGCGGGGGCAAAGAGACCCAGTACTTC
TRBD2 | TRBJ2-3 | 14 | . | TRBV24-1 | CASSGGADLDTQYF | TGTGCCAGTAGCGGGGGGGCAGATTTGGATACGCAGTATTTT
TRBD2 | TRBJ2-3 | 15 | . | TRBV6-5 | CASSSPGLASDTQYF | TGTGCCAGCAGCTCACCGGGACTAGCATCAGATACGCAGTATTTT
. | TRBJ1-1 | 12 | . | TRBV12-3/TRBV12-4 | CASRQGNTEAFF | TGTGCCAGCAGACAGGGTAACACTGAAGCTTTCTTT
TRBD2 | TRBJ2-3 | 18 | . | TRBV7-2 | CASSLGVAGAPSTDTQYF | TGTGCCAGCAGCTTAGGGGTAGCGGGGGCCCCCAGCACAGATACGCAGTATTTT
TRBD2 | TRBJ2-5 | 15 | . | TRBV27 | CASSLEGLERETQYF | TGTGCCAGCAGTTTAGAGGGACTAGAGCGAGAGACCCAGTACTTC
. | TRBJ1-1 | 16 | . | TRBV7-2 | CASSLPPRRTNTEAFF | TGTGCCAGCAGCTTACCCCCAAGGAGGACGAACACTGAAGCTTTCTTT
. | TRBJ2-7 | 13 | once | TRBV10-3 | CAISESRMVEQYF | TGTGCCATCAGTGAGTCGAGGATGGTCGAGCAGTACTTC
. | TRBJ2-7 | 15 | few | TRBV5-6 | CASSSRDEVTYEQYF | TGTGCCAGCAGCTCGCGGGACGAAGTCACCTACGAGCAGTACTTC
. | TRBJ1-1 | 16 | once | TRBV19 | CASSPQIDSLNTEAFF | TGTGCCAGTAGTCCCCAAATCGACAGTTTGAACACTGAAGCTTTCTTT
. | TRBJ2-7 | 13 | . | TRBV19 | CASSTEDRTRQDF | TGTGCCAGTAGTACCGAGGACCGGACGAGACAGGACTTC
. | TRBJ2-5 | 15 | . | TRBV7-9 | CASSLVSGAEGTQYF | TGTGCCAGCAGCTTAGTGAGTGGGGCGGAAGGGACCCAGTACTTC
. | TRBJ2-1 | 14 | once | TRBV7-8 | CASSFMGGANEQFF | TGTGCCAGCAGCTTTATGGGGGGGGCGAATGAGCAGTTCTTC
. | TRBJ1-5 | 14 | few | TRBV19 | CASSGQAVNQPQHF | TGTGCCAGTAGCGGACAAGCCGTTAATCAGCCCCAGCATTTT
. | TRBJ2-2 | 15 | . | TRBV6-5 | CASRNRAVDTGELFF | TGTGCCAGCAGGAACAGGGCGGTGGATACCGGGGAGCTGTTTTTT
TRBD1 | TRBJ1-2 | 19 | . | TRBV18 | CASSPPGQGKRDLKYGYTF | TGTGCCAGCTCACCACCAGGACAGGGGAAGAGGGACCTCAAGTATGGCTACACCTTC
TRBD1 | TRBJ1-6 | 17 | . | TRBV7-2 | CASSQGDTSSYNSPLHF | TGTGCCAGCAGCCAGGGGGATACGAGCTCCTATAATTCACCCCTCCACTTT
TRBD1 | TRBJ2-5 | 15 | . | TRBV19 | CASSADRGRSETQYF | TGTGCCAGTAGTGCGGACAGGGGGCGTTCGGAGACCCAGTACTTC